The 11 T cell receptor beta chains presented below share a single source sample, sequenced in a study of cytomegalovirus exposure and HLA in healthy donors. Researchers ran the PCR with 60 Vbeta and 13 Jbeta primers. Produced via immunoSEQ multiplex PCR; TCRdb's table is partial and in-frame only. This table has 40,000 or so clones, approximately 80% appearing once. Material for sequencing was PBMCs. All receptors come from a man under 40 in good health and CMV-seronegative.

This clone was detected only a few times. The chain carries TRBV28 and TRBJ2-1; 7 nucleotides align to TRBD2. V was pared by 2 bases and J by 5 bases, with 3 bases of the junction left unmatched. Germline lookup yields CDR1 MDHEN and CDR2 SYDVKM. The CDR3 is made up of 14 amino acids. As DNA, the CDR3 is TGTGCCAGCAGTTTAGCGGGAGCCGACAATGAGCAGTTCTTC. Protein sequence: CASSLAGADNEQFF. The entire variable domain, with the rest obtained from reference TRBV28 and TRBJ2-1, is as follows: DVKVTQSSRYLVKRTGEKVFLECVQDMDHENMFWYRQDPGLGLRLIYFSYDVKMKEKGDIPEGYSVSREKKERFSLILESASTNQTSMYLCASSLAGADNEQFFGPGTRLTVL.

The gene calls are TRBV6-1 and TRBJ1-5, with a possible D match to TRBD1 (5 bases). CDR3 length equals 15 residues. Germline V gives CDR1 MNHNS, CDR2 SASEGT. Deletions cut 4 bases from V and 0 bases from J, with 10 bases between. The CDR3 DNA sequence: TGTGCCAGCAGTGGGACGGACAATAGCAATCAGCCCCAGCATTTT. It codes for CASSGTDNSNQPQHF.

The rearrangement joins TRBV2 to TRBJ1-1; no reliable D call. CDR1 and CDR2 (germline): SNHLY, FYNNEI. Trimming removed 6 bases at V and 1 base at J, with 15 bases between. The CDR3 contains 15 residues. The CDR3 sequence: CASRYYENKNTEAFF. In DNA form, the CDR3 reads TGTGCCAGCAGATACTACGAGAATAAGAACACTGAAGCTTTCTTT. The full variable domain, in which reference TRBV2 and TRBJ1-1 provide the parts outside the CDR3, is EPEVTQTPSHQVTQMGQEVILRCVPISNHLYFYWYRQILGQKVEFLVSFYNNEISEKSEIFDDQFSVERPDGSNFTLKIRSTKLEDSAMYFCASRYYENKNTEAFFGQGTRLTVV.

V usage is TRBV7-9 and J usage is TRBJ2-5, with 8 bases matching TRBD1. Judging by the DNA end, TRBJ2-7 fits better; the J call may be wrong. Germline V gene data show CDR1 as SEHNR and CDR2 as FQNEAQ (reference sequence). This CDR3 comprises 13 residues. The CDR3 loop is CASSLGTGYEQYF. CDR3 coding DNA: TGTGCCAGCAGCCTTGGGACAGGCTACGAGCAGTACTTC.

The gene calls are TRBV30 and TRBJ2-7; D unclear. The CDR3 is made up of 11 amino acids. The V and J ends lost 3 bases and 4 bases respectively, with 7 bases between them. Per germline, CDR1 GTSNPN and CDR2 SVGIG (reference sequence). The CDR3 DNA follows: TGTGCCTGGAGCACCCTATACGAGCAGTACTTC. Protein product: CAWSTLYEQYF.

The genes are TRBV13 and TRBJ2-7, with 8 bases that match TRBD2. Germline loops: CDR1 PRHDT, CDR2 FYEKMQ (reference sequence). J was trimmed by 2 bases and V by 6 bases; bases with no gene match: 3. The length of the CDR3 is 13 residues. Written as DNA, the CDR3 is TGTGCCAGCAGTAGTAGCGGGGCCTACGAGCAGTACTTC. Amino acid sequence: CASSSSGAYEQYF.

The chain carries TRBV2 and TRBJ1-6; D may be TRBD1 (6 bases). CDR1 is SNHLY and CDR2 is FYNNEI in the germline V gene. The CDR3 contains 15 residues. V lost 1 base, J lost 6 bases, and 10 bases lay in between. For the CDR3, the DNA is TGTGCCAGCAGTGAAGGGAACAGGGTTAATTCACCCCTCCACTTT. This gives the protein CASSEGNRVNSPLHF.

J is TRBJ2-2 and V is TRBV6-4; TRBD2 matches at 11 bases. There are 18 residues in the CDR3. The germline V gene encodes CDR1 MRHNA and CDR2 SNTAGT. Trimming at V came to 0 bases and at J to 5 bases, leaving 8 bases not matched to a gene. CDR3 bases: TGTGCCAGCAGTGACTCGTTTACTAGCGGGAGTTTTACCGGGGAGCTGTTTTTT. Translation: CASSDSFTSGSFTGELFF.

This chain uses TRBV2 with TRBJ1-2, with TRBD1 identical over 9 bases. V gave up 6 bases and J gave up 8 bases; unmatched junction bases: 7. This CDR3 spans 13 amino acids. Looked up from germline, CDR1 is SNHLY and CDR2 is FYNNEI. The CDR3 coding sequence is TGTGCCAGCAGAGGGGGACAGGGTTTCGGCTACACCTTC. This sequence encodes CASRGGQGFGYTF.

The CDR3 DNA is TGCGCCAGCAGCCCAGGGGGAGACAGGGGTCCGGACTACAATGAGCAGTTCTTC. Its translation is CASSPGGDRGPDYNEQFF. The rearrangement uses TRBV5-1 and TRBJ2-1; 8 nucleotides agree with TRBD1. Looked up from germline, CDR1 is SGHRS and CDR2 is YFSETQ. Trimming cost V 4 bases and J 3 bases; bases outside gene matches: 15. CDR3 length: 18 amino acids.

This chain uses TRBV6-6 with TRBJ2-1, with TRBD2 matching over 11 bases. The CDR3 totals 16 residues. Germline CDR1 is MNHNY and CDR2 is SVGAGI (reference sequence). V lost 4 bases to trimming and J lost 8 bases; unmatched junction nucleotides: 10. CDR3 loop: CASSSYSGRAGDEQFF. The CDR3 bases are TGTGCCAGCAGTTCCTATAGCGGGAGGGCCGGGGATGAGCAGTTCTTC.